Included here is one TCR beta chain sequence, with context. The data stem from a study of blood T cell repertoires in COVID-19. About the research overall: The United States, Italy and Spain provided the acute and convalescent COVID-19 samples. Sources were T cells, B-cell-depleted T cells, or PBMCs; the material itself was cDNA or gDNA.

Germline-derived CDR1 and CDR2 are KGHSH and LQKENI. V was cut by 4 bases and J by 8 bases, with 12 bases left in between. CDR3 length: 13 residues. Under the authors' procedure: Cell counts per sample came from amplifying reference gene primers. The table came from immunoSEQ multiplex PCR; TCRdb's copy has only in-frame clones and leaves some out. V and J calls and clone size are given by that table; D and trimming were obtained from the DNA. The table shows tens of thousands of clones, with 80% occurring only once. The rearrangement links TRBV18 to TRBJ2-1; D is perhaps TRBD1 (5 bases). Sample: peripheral blood. This receptor was taken from a human donor in a cohort sampled during active COVID-19. CDR3 residues: CASSRDFRDEQFF. The CDR3 DNA reads TGTGCCAGCTCACGCGATTTCAGGGATGAGCAGTTCTTC.